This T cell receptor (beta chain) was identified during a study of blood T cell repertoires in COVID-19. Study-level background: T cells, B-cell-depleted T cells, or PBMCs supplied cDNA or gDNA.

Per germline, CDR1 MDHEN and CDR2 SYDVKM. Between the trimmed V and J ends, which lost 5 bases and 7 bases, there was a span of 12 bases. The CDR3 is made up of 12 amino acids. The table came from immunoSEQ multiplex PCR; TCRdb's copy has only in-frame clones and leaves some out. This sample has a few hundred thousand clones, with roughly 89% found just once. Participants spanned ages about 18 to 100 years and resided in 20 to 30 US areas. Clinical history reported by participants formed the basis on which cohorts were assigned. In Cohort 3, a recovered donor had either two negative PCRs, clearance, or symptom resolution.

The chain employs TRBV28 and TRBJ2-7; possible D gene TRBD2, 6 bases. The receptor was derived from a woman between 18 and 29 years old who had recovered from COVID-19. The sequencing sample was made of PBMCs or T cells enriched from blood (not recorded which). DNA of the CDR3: TGTGCCAGCAGTCAAAATCTAGCGGAGCAGTACTTC. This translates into CASSQNLAEQYF.